The 5 T cell receptor beta chains presented below share a single source sample, sequenced in a study of blood T cell repertoires in COVID-19. TCRdb's table, derived via immunoSEQ multiplex PCR, lists solely in-frame clones and lacks some. The sample has 150,000 to 200,000 clones, around 83% seen once. The sequencing input was peripheral blood. Receptors were obtained from a woman in her 70s with COVID-19, enrolled during active disease.

This rearrangement joins TRBV11-2 to TRBJ1-2; maybe TRBD1 (5 bases). Germline values: CDR1 SGHAT, CDR2 FQNNGV. The CDR3 totals 16 residues. The V end was cut by 0 bases, the J end by 7 bases, with 18 bases between. In DNA form, the CDR3 reads TGTGCCAGCAGCTTAGATGTGAGACAGATTTCGAGTGGCTACACCTTC. It translates to CASSLDVRQISSGYTF.

The chain carries TRBV3-1 (or the pseudogene TRBV3-2) and TRBJ1-2; D not certain. Germline V gene lookup returns CDR1 LGHDT and CDR2 YNNKEL (reference sequence). V lost 4 bases to trimming and J lost 4 bases, with 10 bases between them. The CDR3 totals 13 residues. Written as DNA, the CDR3 is TGTGCCAGCAGCCCAGACGGAGTCTATGGCTACACCTTC. Its protein product is CASSPDGVYGYTF.

The V gene is TRBV14, the J gene TRBJ2-1; the D gene is possibly TRBD1 (6 bases). The CDR3 runs 16 residues. CDR1 and CDR2 from the germline V gene are SGHDN and FVKESK. The V end was cut by 1 base, the J end by 5 bases, with 15 bases between. CDR3 coding DNA: TGTGCCAGCAGCCAAGTGATACAGGGTATTGACAATGAGCAGTTCTTC. This translates into CASSQVIQGIDNEQFF.

CDR3 residues: CASSLGGAVQPQHF. The CDR3 DNA is TGTGCCAGCAGCCTTGGGGGCGCGGTTCAGCCCCAGCATTTT. The J gene is TRBJ1-5, the V gene TRBV25-1; possibly TRBD1 for D (6 bases). There are 14 residues in the CDR3. The ends were cut back, 6 bases at V and 6 bases at J, with 15 bases in the middle. Germline-derived CDR1 and CDR2 are MGHDK and SYGVNS.

The V call is TRBV6-5, the J call TRBJ2-5, with D possibly matching TRBD2 (5 bases). The V gene's germline CDR1 is MNHEY and CDR2 SVGAGI. The CDR3 is made up of 14 amino acids. Trimming cost V 2 bases and J 2 bases, with 9 bases left between them. In DNA, the CDR3 is TGTGCCAGCAGTTACACCAGAGGGCAAGAGACCCAGTACTTC. Protein product: CASSYTRGQETQYF.